These 32 T cell receptor beta chains were sequenced from one sample in a study of blood T cell repertoires in COVID-19 (dated by TCRdb to between 2020 and 2021). The library was produced with the immunoSEQ multiplex PCR assay. Here the immuneACCESS table is served through TCRdb, limited to in-frame sequences with V and J called. Missing clones are a known gap in these copies; in checked studies unresolved V genes cover under half, and the rest lacks a known reason. This sample is represented by roughly 260,000 clones; 83% of them were singletons. 3.5% to 4% of the sample is taken by the ten largest. Input material: PBMCs or T cells enriched from blood (not recorded which). Every receptor here comes from a woman in her thirties or forties who had been exposed to COVID-19.

The chain has TRBV19 and TRBJ2-5; 13 positions match TRBD2. With V trimmed by 5 bases and J by 5 bases, 8 bases remained unmatched. The CDR3 contains 16 residues. The germline V gene encodes CDR1 LNHDA and CDR2 SQIVND (reference sequence). CDR3 protein: CASSVGGLAGSETQYF. Written as DNA, the CDR3 is TGTGCCAGTAGTGTGGGGGGACTAGCGGGGAGTGAGACCCAGTACTTC.

The chain links TRBV2 to TRBJ1-2; D call uncertain. The CDR3 length is 11 residues. Per germline, CDR1 SNHLY and CDR2 FYNNEI. The V end lost 10 bases, the J end lost 4 bases, and 10 bases lay between the germline ends. CDR3 nucleotides: TGTGCCATCGGTCGATTCTATGGCTACACCTTC. This translates into CAIGRFYGYTF.

The rearrangement links TRBV6-2 or TRBV6-3 to TRBJ2-6; tentatively, D is TRBD1 (5 bases). The V end was cut by 5 bases, the J end by 0 bases, with 11 bases between. This CDR3 has 16 residues. Germline V gives CDR1 MNHEY, CDR2 SVGEGT. The CDR3 loop is CASSRGRDSGANVLTF. For the CDR3, the DNA is TGTGCCAGCAGTAGGGGCAGGGACTCTGGGGCCAACGTCCTGACTTTC.

The chain couples TRBV4-1 to TRBJ1-1; tentatively, D is TRBD1 (5 bases). The CDR3 has 15 amino acids. CDR1 is MGHRA, CDR2 YSYEKL, per germline. Trimming stripped 6 bases from V and 2 bases from J, with 16 bases between. The CDR3 DNA sequence: TGCGCCAGCAGACCCAGGGAGGAAGGAAACACTGAAGCTTTCTTT. It specifies CASRPREEGNTEAFF.

The chain combines TRBV7-9 with TRBJ1-6; tentative D call: TRBD1 (5 bases). Trimming shortened V by 1 base and J by 7 bases, and 17 bases separated the two germline ends. Germline V gene lookup returns CDR1 SEHNR and CDR2 FQNEAQ (reference sequence). The CDR3 has 17 amino acids. Here the CDR3 reads CASSLGGLGVSNSPLHF. CDR3 sequence (DNA): TGTGCCAGCAGCTTAGGGGGCTTAGGGGTTTCGAATTCACCCCTCCACTTT.

The rearrangement uses TRBV2 and TRBJ1-1, with D maybe TRBD1 (6 bases). V was clipped by 2 bases and J by 4 bases, with 14 bases between them. Germline CDR1 SNHLY, CDR2 FYNNEI. The CDR3 loop spans 15 amino acids. The CDR3 DNA follows: TGTGCCAGCAGTGAAATCCCAGGGGACGTCACTGAAGCTTTCTTT. Its protein product is CASSEIPGDVTEAFF. Based on the CDR3 plus reference TRBV2 and TRBJ1-1, the full variable domain is EPEVTQTPSHQVTQMGQEVILRCVPISNHLYFYWYRQILGQKVEFLVSFYNNEISEKSEIFDDQFSVERPDGSNFTLKIRSTKLEDSAMYFCASSEIPGDVTEAFFGQGTRLTVV.

The V gene is TRBV5-8, the J gene TRBJ2-3, with D uncertain. This CDR3 is built from 13 residues. V lost 4 bases to trimming and J lost 2 bases, with 8 bases between them. Germline V gene sequence: CDR1 SGHTS, CDR2 YDEGEE. The CDR3: CASSPGTTDTQYF. The CDR3 DNA reads TGTGCCAGCAGCCCGGGTACCACAGATACGCAGTATTTT. Variable domain in full (rest from reference TRBV5-8 and TRBJ2-3): EAGVTQSPTHLIKTRGQQATLRCSPISGHTSVYWYQQALGLGLQFLLWYDEGEERNRGNFPPRFSGRQFPNYSSELNVNALELEDSALYLCASSPGTTDTQYFGPGTRLTVL.

J is TRBJ2-7 and V is TRBV6-1, with 11 positions matching TRBD2. Per the germline V gene, CDR1 is MNHNS and CDR2 is SASEGT. The V segment lost 2 bases and the J segment 3 bases; nucleotides outside the gene matches: 12. This CDR3 spans 18 amino acids. CDR3 in amino acids: CASSEHKTSGVLFYEQYF. CDR3 nucleotide sequence: TGTGCCAGCAGTGAACACAAGACTAGCGGGGTCCTATTCTACGAGCAGTACTTC.

This clone has a single count. The chain couples TRBV2 to TRBJ1-2; 12 positions agree with TRBD1. Losses at the gene ends were 6 bases for V and 8 bases for J; bases not matched to a gene: 10. Germline V gives CDR1 SNHLY, CDR2 FYNNEI. The CDR3 contains 15 residues. This CDR3 is CASRASGTGGTGYTF. Written as DNA, the CDR3 is TGTGCCAGCAGAGCTTCTGGGACAGGGGGCACCGGCTACACCTTC.

This clone has a single count. This chain uses TRBV30 with TRBJ1-1; the D gene is possibly TRBD1 (6 bases). Per the germline V gene, CDR1 is GTSNPN and CDR2 is SVGIG (reference sequence). This CDR3 has 12 residues. V shed 4 bases and J shed 7 bases, with 13 bases lying between them. The CDR3 here is CAWKPGGREAFF. The CDR3 DNA sequence: TGTGCCTGGAAACCGGGGGGCCGTGAAGCTTTCTTT.

The CDR3 loop is CATLIPSGNTIYF. CDR3 sequence (DNA): TGTGCCACCCTAATCCCTTCTGGAAACACCATATATTTT. This chain links TRBV6-5 with TRBJ1-3; D is ambiguous. CDR1 and CDR2 from the germline V gene are MNHEY and SVGAGI. V was trimmed by 10 bases and J by 1 base, leaving 11 bases between them. The CDR3 has 13 residues.

The chain combines TRBV13 with TRBJ1-2; D possibly corresponds to TRBD1 (5 bases). The V end lost 5 bases, the J end lost 0 bases, and 13 bases lay between the germline ends. The germline CDR1 and CDR2 sequences are PRHDT and FYEKMQ (reference sequence). The CDR3 extends over 15 amino acids. The CDR3, as DNA: TGTGCCAGCAGCCGTGGACAAGGAGCTAACTATGGCTACACCTTC. Translating gives CASSRGQGANYGYTF.

The chain recombines TRBV9 with TRBJ2-1; TRBD2 matches at 7 bases. The junction had 10 bases not matched to a gene; V was cut back by 2 bases and J by 8 bases. The CDR3 consists of 15 residues. CDR1 SGDLS and CDR2 YYNGEE come from the germline V gene. The CDR3 sequence: CASSVEGRVIDEQFF. The CDR3 bases are TGTGCCAGCAGCGTCGAGGGGAGGGTCATAGATGAGCAGTTCTTC.

The J gene is TRBJ2-1, the V gene TRBV19; TRBD2 matches at 9 bases. The CDR3 consists of 15 residues. CDR1 and CDR2 from the germline V gene are LNHDA and SQIVND (reference sequence). V shed 3 bases and J 6 bases; nucleotides not matched to a gene: 6. The chain's CDR3 is CASSILLAGSNEQFF. The CDR3 bases are TGTGCCAGTAGTATTTTGCTAGCGGGGTCCAATGAGCAGTTCTTC.

This chain connects TRBV4-2 to TRBJ1-1; no reliable D call. The V and J ends lost 3 bases and 8 bases respectively, with 7 bases between them. Germline V gives CDR1 LGHNA, CDR2 YNFKEQ. The CDR3 extends over 11 amino acids. The CDR3 loop reads CASSQGTEAFF. CDR3 DNA sequence: TGTGCCAGCAGCCAGGGCACCGAAGCTTTCTTT.

CDR3 protein: CASSLTGRTGYTF. In DNA form, the CDR3 reads TGTGCCAGCAGTTTGACAGGGAGGACTGGCTACACCTTC. The rearrangement joins TRBV12-3 or TRBV12-4 to TRBJ1-2; 7 bases match TRBD1. The CDR3 totals 13 residues. The trim removed 3 bases at V and 7 bases at J, leaving 5 bases unmatched.

The chain recombines TRBV19 with TRBJ2-1; TRBD1 matches at 9 bases. Germline V gives CDR1 LNHDA, CDR2 SQIVND (reference sequence). V lost 2 bases and J lost 6; bases outside the gene matches: 14. This CDR3 spans 18 amino acids. The CDR3 DNA is TGTGCCAGTAGTATAAGGGGGGGACAGGGACCCCTTGGCAATGAGCAGTTCTTC. Amino acid sequence: CASSIRGGQGPLGNEQFF.

The rearrangement uses TRBV11-1 and TRBJ1-1, with 9 bases aligning to TRBD1. J lost 1 base, V lost 6 bases, and 6 bases had no gene match. The CDR3 consists of 15 residues. Germline CDR1 SGHAT, CDR2 FQDESV (reference sequence). The DNA for the CDR3 is TGTGCCAGCAGAGACAGGGGGACGGGGAACACTGAAGCTTTCTTT. Encoded protein: CASRDRGTGNTEAFF.

In this sample, this clone turned up once. The V call is TRBV7-2, the J call TRBJ2-1; 7 nucleotides match TRBD2. CDR1 is SGHTA, CDR2 FQGNSA, per germline. The V gene end was trimmed by 1 base and the J gene end by 5 bases; junction bases not matched to a gene: 5. The length of the CDR3 is 15 residues. CDR3 residues: CASSLVGGFNNEQFF. The CDR3 DNA reads TGTGCCAGCAGCTTAGTGGGGGGGTTTAACAATGAGCAGTTCTTC.

This chain connects TRBV6-2 or TRBV6-3 to TRBJ1-5, with D uncertain. The CDR3 loop spans 13 amino acids. Germline assignment: CDR1 MNHEY and CDR2 SVGEGT. V was clipped by 3 bases and J by 0 bases, with 3 bases between them. The CDR3 nucleotides read TGTGCCAGCAGTTATCTTAGCAATCAGCCCCAGCATTTT. Residues: CASSYLSNQPQHF.

This sequence joins TRBV18 and TRBJ1-6; TRBD1 is a possible D gene (5 bases). The V gene lost 0 bases and the J gene lost 7 bases, with 16 bases spanning the gap. The germline CDR1 and CDR2 sequences are KGHSH and LQKENI. This CDR3 is 17 amino acids long. The DNA of the CDR3 is TGTGCCAGCTCACCACCGGGATTAGATTGGGGCAATTCACCCCTCCACTTT. Translating it yields CASSPPGLDWGNSPLHF.

This chain links TRBV5-6 with TRBJ2-1; weak D call: TRBD1 (5 bases). Trimming shortened V by 4 bases and J by 4 bases, and 21 bases separated the two germline ends. CDR1 is SGHDT and CDR2 is YYEEEE in the germline V gene. The CDR3 runs to 17 residues. This CDR3 reads CASSGKNTGFKYNEQFF. The CDR3 DNA reads TGTGCCAGCAGCGGAAAGAATACAGGTTTCAAGTACAATGAGCAGTTCTTC.

This rearrangement joins TRBV29-1 to TRBJ1-2; D ambiguous. The V gene lost 7 bases and the J gene lost 4 bases, with 25 bases spanning the gap. The CDR3 loop spans 16 amino acids. Germline values: CDR1 SQVTM, CDR2 ANQGSEA. This chain's CDR3 is CSAAGRRREALYGYTF. The CDR3 bases are TGCAGCGCCGCAGGACGTCGACGGGAGGCCCTCTATGGCTACACCTTC.

This clone was seen more than once but under ten times. J is TRBJ1-6 and V is TRBV3-1 (or the pseudogene TRBV3-2), with TRBD1 matching over 10 bases. After removal of 4 bases from V and 9 bases from J, the junction contained 9 bases not matched to a gene. CDR1 is LGHDT and CDR2 is YNNKEL in the germline V gene (reference sequence). The CDR3 is 16 amino acids. The CDR3 DNA reads TGTGCCAGCAGCCGCGTCCCGGGACAGGGGACTTCACCCCTCCACTTT. Translated: CASSRVPGQGTSPLHF.

This clone has only one observation. The CDR3: CASRERDQPQHF. Written as DNA, the CDR3 is TGTGCCAGTAGGGAGAGGGATCAGCCCCAGCATTTT. This chain connects TRBV19 to TRBJ1-5; D uncertain. This CDR3 comprises 12 residues. Trimming removed 6 bases from V and 5 bases from J, with 8 bases in between. CDR1 is LNHDA and CDR2 is SQIVND in the germline V gene (reference sequence).

The chain joins TRBV5-3 to TRBJ2-5; the match to TRBD2 covers 10 bases. TRBV5-3 is identified as an open reading frame with a role that is uncertain. This CDR3 has 17 residues. J gave up 5 bases and V 1 base, and 11 bases lay outside the gene matches. The CDR3 DNA reads as TGTGCCAGAAGCTTGATAGCGGGGGGCCGGGTCGGGGAGACCCAGTACTTC. It yields the protein CARSLIAGGRVGETQYF.

Here the CDR3 reads CASSQDRVYGYTF. CDR3 sequence (DNA): TGTGCCAGCAGCCAGGACAGAGTCTATGGCTACACCTTC. The chain uses TRBV3-1 (or the pseudogene TRBV3-2) and TRBJ1-2; D might be TRBD1 (6 bases). The V end lost 3 bases, the J end lost 4 bases, and 9 bases lay between the germline ends. Germline V lookup: CDR1 LGHDT, CDR2 YNNKEL (reference sequence). The CDR3 extends over 13 amino acids.

J is TRBJ1-1 and V is TRBV9, with 9 bases that match TRBD1. V shed 3 bases and J 4 bases; nucleotides not matched to a gene: 7. The germline V gene has CDR1 SGDLS and CDR2 YYNGEE. The CDR3 totals 15 residues. Here the CDR3 reads CASSGGTGRFTEAFF. CDR3 DNA: TGTGCCAGCAGCGGAGGGACAGGGAGGTTCACTGAAGCTTTCTTT. The variable domain in full, completed from reference TRBV9 and TRBJ1-1, reads DSGVTQTPKHLITATGQRVTLRCSPRSGDLSVYWYQQSLDQGLQFLIQYYNGEERAKGNILERFSAQQFPDLHSELNLSSLELGDSALYFCASSGGTGRFTEAFFGQGTRLTVV.

The V call is TRBV5-4, the J call TRBJ2-1, with 8 bases identical to TRBD2. Unmatched junction bases numbered 7, after V lost 4 bases and J lost 4 bases. The germline CDR1 and CDR2 sequences are SGHNT and YYREEE (reference sequence). The CDR3 is 15 residues long. CDR3 sequence: CASSPGGGLYNEQFF. The DNA of the CDR3 is TGTGCCAGCAGCCCGGGGGGGGGTTTATACAATGAGCAGTTCTTC.

The genes are TRBV4-1 and TRBJ2-5; possibly TRBD2 for D (6 bases). The V gene's germline CDR1 is MGHRA and CDR2 YSYEKL. Trimming removed 0 bases at V and 4 bases at J, with 9 bases between. This CDR3 is 14 amino acids long. DNA of the CDR3: TGCGCCAGCAGCCAAGAGCAGCGGGCAGAGACCCAGTACTTC. It specifies CASSQEQRAETQYF.

This clone has just one count. The chain is built from TRBV5-8 and TRBJ2-5, with TRBD1 matching over 8 bases. The CDR3 is made up of 13 amino acids. The germline CDR1 and CDR2 sequences are SGHTS and YDEGEE. J was trimmed by 5 bases and V by 5 bases; bases with no gene match: 5. The CDR3 DNA follows: TGTGCCAGCAGGCGTCAGGGGGCTGAGACCCAGTACTTC. Protein sequence: CASRRQGAETQYF.

This chain joins TRBV11-2 and TRBJ1-2, with 8 bases matching TRBD1. V lost 6 bases to trimming and J lost 6 bases; unmatched junction nucleotides: 3. In germline, CDR1 is SGHAT, CDR2 FQNNGV. CDR3 length equals 12 residues. The CDR3 loop reads CASRDRGDGYTF. CDR3 bases: TGTGCCAGCAGAGACAGGGGCGATGGCTACACCTTC.